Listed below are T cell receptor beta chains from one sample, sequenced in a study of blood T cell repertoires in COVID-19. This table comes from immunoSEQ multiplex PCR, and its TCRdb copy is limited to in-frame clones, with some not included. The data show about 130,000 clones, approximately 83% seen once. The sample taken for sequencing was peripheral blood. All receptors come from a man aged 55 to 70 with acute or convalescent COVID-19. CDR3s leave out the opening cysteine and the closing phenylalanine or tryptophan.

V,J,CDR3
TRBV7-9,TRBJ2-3,ASKVAQGTDTQY
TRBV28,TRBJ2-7,ASSSISGRAVITLDEQY
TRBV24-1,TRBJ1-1,ATSYRQGAGNTEAF
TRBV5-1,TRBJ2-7,ASSSGGGDDFLRKQY
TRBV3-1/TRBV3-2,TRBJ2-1,ASSQGEDRGQRF
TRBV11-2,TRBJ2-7,ASSPGQGPYEQY
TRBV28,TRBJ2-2,ASSLRRVSAGELF
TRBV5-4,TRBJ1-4,ASSQATGGSEKLF
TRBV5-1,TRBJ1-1,ASSITGAATEAF
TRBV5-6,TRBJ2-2,ASSLDQTSGRTGELF
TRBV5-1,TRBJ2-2,ASSLEGQGATGELF
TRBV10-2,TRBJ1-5,ASSESTGGHRNQPQH
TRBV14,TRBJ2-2,ASSQVAQDNLGELF
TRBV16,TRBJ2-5,ASSHPSVGQETQY
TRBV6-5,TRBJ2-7,ASNQDKGWAREQY
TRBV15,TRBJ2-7,ATSRDLKTGEQY
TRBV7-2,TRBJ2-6,ASSLGRRGRRGANVLT
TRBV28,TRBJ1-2,ASSWAGGNYGYT
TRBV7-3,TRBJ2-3,ASRTSGTSTDTQY
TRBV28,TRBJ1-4,ASSGLYEKLF
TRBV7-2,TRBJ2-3,ASSPSPDTQY
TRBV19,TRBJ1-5,ASSIQGNNQPQH
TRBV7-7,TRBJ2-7,ASSPTGTSEQY
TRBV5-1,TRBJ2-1,ASSLAPGGSSSYNEQF
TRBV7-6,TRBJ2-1,ASSLAAGWYNEQF
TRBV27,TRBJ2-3,ASSLRGLARTSTDTQY
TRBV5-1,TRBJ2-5,ASSLGGSWTQETQY
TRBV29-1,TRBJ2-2,SVQGQGTSLLGELF